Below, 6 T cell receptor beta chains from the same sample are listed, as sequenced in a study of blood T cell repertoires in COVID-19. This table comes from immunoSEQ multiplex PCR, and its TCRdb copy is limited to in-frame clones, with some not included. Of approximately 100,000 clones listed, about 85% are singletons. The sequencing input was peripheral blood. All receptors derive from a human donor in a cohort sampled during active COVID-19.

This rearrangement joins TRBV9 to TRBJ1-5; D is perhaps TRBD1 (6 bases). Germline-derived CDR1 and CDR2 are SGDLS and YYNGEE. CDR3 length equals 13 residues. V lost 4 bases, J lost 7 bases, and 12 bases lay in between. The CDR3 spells CASSLTGFQPQHF. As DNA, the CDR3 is TGTGCCAGCAGCCTAACAGGGTTCCAGCCCCAGCATTTT.

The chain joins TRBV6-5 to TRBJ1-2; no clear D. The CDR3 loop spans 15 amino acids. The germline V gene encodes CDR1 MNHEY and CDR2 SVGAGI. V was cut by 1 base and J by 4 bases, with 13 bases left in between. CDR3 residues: CASSYLTGGSYGYTF. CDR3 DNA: TGTGCCAGCAGTTACTTGACTGGTGGTTCCTATGGCTACACCTTC.

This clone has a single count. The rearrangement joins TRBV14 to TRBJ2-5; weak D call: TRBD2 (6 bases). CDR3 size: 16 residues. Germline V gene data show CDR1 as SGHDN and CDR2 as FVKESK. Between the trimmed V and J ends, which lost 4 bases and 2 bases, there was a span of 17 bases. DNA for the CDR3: TGTGCCAGCAGCCGTCCAGCCGGGACTTTTCAAGAGACCCAGTACTTC. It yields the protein CASSRPAGTFQETQYF. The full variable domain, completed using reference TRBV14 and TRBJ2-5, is EAGVTQFPSHSVIEKGQTVTLRCDPISGHDNLYWYRRVMGKEIKFLLHFVKESKQDESGMPNNRFLAERTGGTYSTLKVQPAELEDSGVYFCASSRPAGTFQETQYFGPGTRLLVL.

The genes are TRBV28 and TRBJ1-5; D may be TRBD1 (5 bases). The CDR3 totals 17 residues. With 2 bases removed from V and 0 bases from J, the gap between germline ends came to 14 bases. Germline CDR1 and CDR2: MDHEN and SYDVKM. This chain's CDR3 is CASSLDWGLYSNQPQHF. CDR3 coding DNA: TGTGCCAGCAGTTTAGATTGGGGCCTTTATAGCAATCAGCCCCAGCATTTT.

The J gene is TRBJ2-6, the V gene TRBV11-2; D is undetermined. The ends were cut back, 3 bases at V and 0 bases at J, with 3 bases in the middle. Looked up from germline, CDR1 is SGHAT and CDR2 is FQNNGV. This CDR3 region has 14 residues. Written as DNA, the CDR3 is TGTGCCAGCAGCTTCCACTCTGGGGCCAACGTCCTGACTTTC. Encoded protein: CASSFHSGANVLTF.

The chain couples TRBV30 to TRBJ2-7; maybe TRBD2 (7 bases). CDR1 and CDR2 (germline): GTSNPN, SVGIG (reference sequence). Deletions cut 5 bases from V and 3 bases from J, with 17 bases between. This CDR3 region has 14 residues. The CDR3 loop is CAWEPEGGVYEQYF. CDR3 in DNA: TGTGCCTGGGAGCCCGAAGGGGGGGTCTACGAGCAGTACTTC. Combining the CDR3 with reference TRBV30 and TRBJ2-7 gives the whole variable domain SQTIHQWPATLVQPVGSPLSLECTVEGTSNPNLYWYRQAAGRGLQLLFYSVGIGQISSEVPQNLSASRPQDRQFILSSKKLLLSDSGFYLCAWEPEGGVYEQYFGPGTRLTVT.